This TCR beta chain originates from a study of post-analysis software for immune sequencing data. Turning to the study itself: Disease courses included relapsing-remitting, secondary progressive and progressive-relapsing multiple sclerosis. Whole-study findings and limits: With TRBV5-6, TRBV5-1 and TRBV20-1 included, about five TRBV segments were more frequent in patients than in controls.

This clonotype was recorded many times. Its antigen remains unidentified. Trimming at V came to 3 bases and at J to 7 bases, leaving 6 bases not matched to a gene. Germline CDR1 is MNHEY and CDR2 is SVGAGI. The CDR3 sequence is 14 residues long. Built from TCR beta cDNA, the libraries had unique molecular identifiers in them. Each CDR3 protein gets one entry after TCRdb re-called the PCR reads with MiXCR. The sample carries fewer than 850,000 distinct CDR3 sequences, 25% to 30% recorded once. The receptor's source is a girl between 5 and 17 years old with multiple sclerosis. The chain joins TRBV6-5 to TRBJ2-1, with 7 nucleotides matching TRBD2. Sequencing input: blood. The CDR3 DNA reads TGTGCCAGCAGTTATGGACTGGGAGGGAATGAGCAGTTCTTC. Residues: CASSYGLGGNEQFF.